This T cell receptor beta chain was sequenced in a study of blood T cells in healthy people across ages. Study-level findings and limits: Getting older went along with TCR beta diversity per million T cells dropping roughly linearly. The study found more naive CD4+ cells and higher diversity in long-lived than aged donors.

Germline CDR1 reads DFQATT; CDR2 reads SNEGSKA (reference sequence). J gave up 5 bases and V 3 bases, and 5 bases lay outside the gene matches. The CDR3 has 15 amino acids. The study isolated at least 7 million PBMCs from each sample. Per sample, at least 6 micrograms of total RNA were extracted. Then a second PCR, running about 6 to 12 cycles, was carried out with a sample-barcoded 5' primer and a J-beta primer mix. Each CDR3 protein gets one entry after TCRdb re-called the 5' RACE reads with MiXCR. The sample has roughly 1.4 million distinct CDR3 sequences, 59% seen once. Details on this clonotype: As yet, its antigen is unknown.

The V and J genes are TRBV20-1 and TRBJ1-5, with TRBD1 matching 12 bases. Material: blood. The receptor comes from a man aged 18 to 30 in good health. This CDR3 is CSASGTGGDHQPQHF. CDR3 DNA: TGCAGTGCTAGCGGGACAGGGGGCGATCATCAGCCCCAGCATTTT.